Included here is one T cell receptor (beta chain) sequence, with context. TCRdb's table, derived via immunoSEQ multiplex PCR, lists solely in-frame clones and lacks some. The sample holds 190,000 or so clones, 75% to 85% seen once. These data belong to a study of blood T cell repertoires in COVID-19. CDR1 is SGHNT and CDR2 is YENEEA in the germline V gene. CDR3 size: 14 residues. V shed 5 bases, J shed 8 bases, and the junction held 5 bases outside the gene matches. The source of this sequence is a man in his forties who had recovered from COVID-19. The V and J genes are TRBV11-3 and TRBJ2-6; 8 positions match TRBD1. Sequencing was carried out using PBMCs or T cells enriched from blood (not recorded which). CDR3 loop: CASSAGQGPNVLTF. The CDR3 DNA sequence: TGTGCCAGCAGCGCCGGACAGGGACCCAACGTCCTGACTTTC.